This TCR beta chain was sequenced during a study of identical twins. Study results and limitations: The study reached conclusions through statistical analysis that was cross-sectional, not following the same donors.

TCRdb analysed the 5' RACE reads with MiXCR anew, one entry per CDR3 protein. The sample shows about 520,000 distinct CDR3 sequences, under 25% of them seen only once. As for this clonotype: What it binds is unknown.

CDR1 and CDR2 from the germline V gene are SNHLY and FYNNEI. The CDR3 is 17 amino acids. The V end was cut by 0 bases, the J end by 8 bases, with 20 bases between. This sample was shared with a second study, whose subject was T cells expressing NK-cell markers. That source reports: These same clonotypes (in several donors) also led the CD3+CD56-NKG2C+ fraction.

The genes are TRBV2 and TRBJ1-3, with TRBD1 as a possible D gene (5 bases). This clonotype was sampled from a woman between 18 and 29 years old in good health. Sequenced material: CD4+ T cells sorted from blood. The CDR3 DNA reads as TGTGCCAGCAGTGAAGCGCTTCTGGGGGAGGAGGGAGACACCATATATTTT. Its protein product is CASSEALLGEEGDTIYF.